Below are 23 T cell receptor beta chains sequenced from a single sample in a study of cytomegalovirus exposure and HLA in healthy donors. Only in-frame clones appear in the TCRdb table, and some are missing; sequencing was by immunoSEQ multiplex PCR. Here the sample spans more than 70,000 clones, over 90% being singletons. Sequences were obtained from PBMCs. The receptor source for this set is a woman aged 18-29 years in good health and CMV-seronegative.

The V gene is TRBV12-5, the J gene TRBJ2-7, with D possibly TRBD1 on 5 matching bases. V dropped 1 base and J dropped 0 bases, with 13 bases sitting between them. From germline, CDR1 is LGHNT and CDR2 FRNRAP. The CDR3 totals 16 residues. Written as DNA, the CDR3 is TGTGCTAGTGGTTTGGGGGGCATTCGGAGCTCCTACGAGCAGTACTTC. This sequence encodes CASGLGGIRSSYEQYF. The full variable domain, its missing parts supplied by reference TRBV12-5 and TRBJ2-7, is DARVTQTPRHKVTEMGQEVTMRCQPILGHNTVFWYRQTMMQGLELLAYFRNRAPLDDSGMPKDRFSAEMPDATLATLKIQPSEPRDSAVYFCASGLGGIRSSYEQYFGPGTRLTVT.

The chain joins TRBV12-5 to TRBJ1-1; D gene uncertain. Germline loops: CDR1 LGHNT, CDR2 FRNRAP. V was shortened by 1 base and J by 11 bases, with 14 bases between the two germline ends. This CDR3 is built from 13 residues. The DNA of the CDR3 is TGTGCTAGTGGTTTGGAAGAGGGAAGGAGCGCTTTCTTT. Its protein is CASGLEEGRSAFF.

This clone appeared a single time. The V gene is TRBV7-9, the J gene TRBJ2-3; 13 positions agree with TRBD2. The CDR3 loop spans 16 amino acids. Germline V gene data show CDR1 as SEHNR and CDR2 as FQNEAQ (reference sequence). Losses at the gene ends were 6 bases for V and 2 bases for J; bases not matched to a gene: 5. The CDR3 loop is CASRPTSGGSTDTQYF. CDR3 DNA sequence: TGTGCCAGCAGACCGACTAGCGGGGGGTCCACAGATACGCAGTATTTT.

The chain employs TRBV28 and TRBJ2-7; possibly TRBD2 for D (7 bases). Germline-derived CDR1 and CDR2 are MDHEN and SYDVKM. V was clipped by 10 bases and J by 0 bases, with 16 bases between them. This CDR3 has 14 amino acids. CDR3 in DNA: TGTGCCACAAGGGGGGGCGACATCTCCTACGAGCAGTACTTC. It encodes CATRGGDISYEQYF.

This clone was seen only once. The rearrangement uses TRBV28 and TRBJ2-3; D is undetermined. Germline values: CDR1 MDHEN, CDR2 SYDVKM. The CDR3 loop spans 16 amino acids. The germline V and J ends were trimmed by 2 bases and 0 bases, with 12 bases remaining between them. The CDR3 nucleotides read TGTGCCAGCAGTTTAATGGCGGAAACCAGCACAGATACGCAGTATTTT. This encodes CASSLMAETSTDTQYF.

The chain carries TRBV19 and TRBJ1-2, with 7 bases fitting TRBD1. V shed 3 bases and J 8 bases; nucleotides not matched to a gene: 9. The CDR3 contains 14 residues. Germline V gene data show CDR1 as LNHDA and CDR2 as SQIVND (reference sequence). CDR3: CASSIRGDRVGYTF. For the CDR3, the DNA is TGTGCCAGTAGTATCCGAGGCGACAGGGTGGGCTACACCTTC. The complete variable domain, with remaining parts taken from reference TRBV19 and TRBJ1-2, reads DGGITQSPKYLFRKEGQNVTLSCEQNLNHDAMYWYRQDPGQGLRLIYYSQIVNDFQKGDIAEGYSVSREKKESFPLTVTSAQKNPTAFYLCASSIRGDRVGYTFGSGTRLTVV.

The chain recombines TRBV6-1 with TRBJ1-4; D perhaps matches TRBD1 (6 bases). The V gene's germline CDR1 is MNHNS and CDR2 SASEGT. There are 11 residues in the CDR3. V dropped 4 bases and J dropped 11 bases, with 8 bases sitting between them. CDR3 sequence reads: CASSGQGKLFF. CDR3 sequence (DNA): TGTGCCAGCAGTGGTCAGGGGAAACTGTTTTTT.

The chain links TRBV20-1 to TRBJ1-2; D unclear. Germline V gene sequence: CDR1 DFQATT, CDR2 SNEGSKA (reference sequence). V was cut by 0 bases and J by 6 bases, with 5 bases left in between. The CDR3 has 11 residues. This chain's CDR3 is CSARETNGYTF. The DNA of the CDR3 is TGCAGTGCTAGAGAGACAAATGGCTACACCTTC.

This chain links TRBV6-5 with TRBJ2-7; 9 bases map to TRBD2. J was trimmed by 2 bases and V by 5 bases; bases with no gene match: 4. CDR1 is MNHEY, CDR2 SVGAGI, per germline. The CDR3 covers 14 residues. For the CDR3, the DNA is TGTGCCAGCAGTCCGTCTAGCGGGGCCTACGAGCAGTACTTC. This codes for CASSPSSGAYEQYF.

The CDR3 here is CASSTGTGGVGTDTQYF. The CDR3 DNA follows: TGTGCCAGCAGCACCGGGACAGGGGGCGTGGGCACAGATACGCAGTATTTT. The gene calls are TRBV11-3 and TRBJ2-3; 12 positions agree with TRBD1. The CDR3 consists of 17 residues. The ends lost 5 bases at V and 1 base at J; junction bases unmatched: 7. Germline CDR1 SGHNT, CDR2 YENEEA.

Here the CDR3 DNA reads TGTGCCAGCAGTTTTTGGGGGGGCATGAACACTGAAGCTTTCTTT. Translation: CASSFWGGMNTEAFF. V gene TRBV28 combines with J gene TRBJ1-1, with D possibly TRBD1 on 6 matching bases. This CDR3 comprises 15 residues. V lost 3 bases to trimming and J lost 0 bases, with 11 bases between them. Germline V lookup: CDR1 MDHEN, CDR2 SYDVKM.

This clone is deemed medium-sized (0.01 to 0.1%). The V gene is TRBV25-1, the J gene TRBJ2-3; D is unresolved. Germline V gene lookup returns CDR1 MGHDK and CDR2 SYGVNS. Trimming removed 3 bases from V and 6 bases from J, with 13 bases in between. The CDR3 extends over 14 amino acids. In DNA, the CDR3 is TGTGCCAGCAGTGATCGGGTCTATGGGGATACGCAGTATTTT. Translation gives CASSDRVYGDTQYF.

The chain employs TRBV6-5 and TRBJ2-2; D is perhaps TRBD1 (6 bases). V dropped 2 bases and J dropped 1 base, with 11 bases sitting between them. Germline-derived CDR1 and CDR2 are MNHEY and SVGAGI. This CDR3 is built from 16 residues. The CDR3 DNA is TGTGCCAGCAGTTACCAGGGACACCTGAACACCGGGGAGCTGTTTTTT. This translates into CASSYQGHLNTGELFF.

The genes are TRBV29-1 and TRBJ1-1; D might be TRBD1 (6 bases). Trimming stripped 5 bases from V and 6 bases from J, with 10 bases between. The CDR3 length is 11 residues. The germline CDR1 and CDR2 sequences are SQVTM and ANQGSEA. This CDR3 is CSVRDIAEAFF. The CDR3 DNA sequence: TGCAGCGTTCGGGACATTGCTGAAGCTTTCTTT.

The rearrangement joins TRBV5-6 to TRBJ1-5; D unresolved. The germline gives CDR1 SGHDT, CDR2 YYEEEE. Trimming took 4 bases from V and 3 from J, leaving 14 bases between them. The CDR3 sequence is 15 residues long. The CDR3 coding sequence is TGTGCCAGCAGCGTGGGCCCACAGTCCAATCAGCCCCAGCATTTT. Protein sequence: CASSVGPQSNQPQHF.

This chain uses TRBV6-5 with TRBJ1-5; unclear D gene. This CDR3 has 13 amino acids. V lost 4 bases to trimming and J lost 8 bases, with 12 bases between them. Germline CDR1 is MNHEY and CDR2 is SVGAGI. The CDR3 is CASSLSGREPQHF. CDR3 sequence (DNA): TGTGCCAGCAGTTTGAGCGGGCGCGAGCCCCAGCATTTT.

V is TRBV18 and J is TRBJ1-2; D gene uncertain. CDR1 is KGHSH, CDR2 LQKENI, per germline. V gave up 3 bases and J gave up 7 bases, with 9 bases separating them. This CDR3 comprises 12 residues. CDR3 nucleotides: TGTGCCAGCTCACCCGAAGAGGGTGGCTACACCTTC. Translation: CASSPEEGGYTF.

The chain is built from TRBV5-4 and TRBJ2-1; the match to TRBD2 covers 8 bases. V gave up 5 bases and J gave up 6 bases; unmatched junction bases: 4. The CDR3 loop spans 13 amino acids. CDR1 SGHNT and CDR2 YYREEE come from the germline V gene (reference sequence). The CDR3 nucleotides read TGTGCCAGCAGGTTTAGCGGGGCCAATGAGCAGTTCTTC. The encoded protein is CASRFSGANEQFF.

The CDR3: CASRRPRKDNKRWQYF. CDR3 nucleotide sequence: TGCGCCAGCAGGCGCCCCCGCAAGGACAATAAAAGGTGGCAGTACTTC. The chain is built from TRBV10-1 and TRBJ2-7, with a tentative D call TRBD1 (5 bases). Trimming removed 6 bases from V and 9 bases from J, with 27 bases in between. CDR1 and CDR2 (germline): WNHNN, SYGVQD (reference sequence). The CDR3 spans 16 residues.

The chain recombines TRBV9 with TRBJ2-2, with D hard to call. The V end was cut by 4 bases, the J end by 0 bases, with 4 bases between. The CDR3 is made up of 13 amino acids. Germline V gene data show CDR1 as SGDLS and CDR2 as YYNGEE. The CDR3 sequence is CASSPSNTGELFF. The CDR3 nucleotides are TGTGCCAGCAGCCCTTCGAACACCGGGGAGCTGTTTTTT. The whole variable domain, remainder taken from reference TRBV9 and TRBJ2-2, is DSGVTQTPKHLITATGQRVTLRCSPRSGDLSVYWYQQSLDQGLQFLIQYYNGEERAKGNILERFSAQQFPDLHSELNLSSLELGDSALYFCASSPSNTGELFFGEGSRLTVL.

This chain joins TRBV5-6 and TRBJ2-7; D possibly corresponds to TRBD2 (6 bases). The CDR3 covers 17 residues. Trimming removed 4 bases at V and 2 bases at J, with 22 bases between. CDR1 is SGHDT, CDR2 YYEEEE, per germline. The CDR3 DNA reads TGTGCCAGCAGCGTATCACTTTTAGCGGAGGGCGCCTACGAGCAGTACTTC. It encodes CASSVSLLAEGAYEQYF. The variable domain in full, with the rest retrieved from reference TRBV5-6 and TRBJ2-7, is DAGVTQSPTHLIKTRGQQVTLRCSPKSGHDTVSWYQQALGQGPQFIFQYYEEEERQRGNFPDRFSGHQFPNYSSELNVNALLLGDSALYLCASSVSLLAEGAYEQYFGPGTRLTVT.

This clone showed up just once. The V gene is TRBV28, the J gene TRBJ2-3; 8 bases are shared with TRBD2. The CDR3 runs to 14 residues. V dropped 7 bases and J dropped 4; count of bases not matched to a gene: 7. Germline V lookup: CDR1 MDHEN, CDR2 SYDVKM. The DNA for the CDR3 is TGTGCCAGCACTATCGGGGGGGCCGCAGATACGCAGTATTTT. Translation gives CASTIGGAADTQYF.

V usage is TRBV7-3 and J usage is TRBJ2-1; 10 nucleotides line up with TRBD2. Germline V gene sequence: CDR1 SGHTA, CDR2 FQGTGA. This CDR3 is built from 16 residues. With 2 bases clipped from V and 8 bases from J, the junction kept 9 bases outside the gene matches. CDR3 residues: CASSLGRLAGVYEQFF. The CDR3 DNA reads TGTGCCAGCAGCTTAGGGCGGCTAGCGGGAGTCTATGAGCAGTTCTTC. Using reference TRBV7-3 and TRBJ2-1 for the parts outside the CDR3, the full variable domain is GAGVSQTPSNKVTEKGKYVELRCDPISGHTALYWYRQSLGQGPEFLIYFQGTGAADDSGLPNDRFFAVRPEGSVSTLKIQRTERGDSAVYLCASSLGRLAGVYEQFFGPGTRLTVL.